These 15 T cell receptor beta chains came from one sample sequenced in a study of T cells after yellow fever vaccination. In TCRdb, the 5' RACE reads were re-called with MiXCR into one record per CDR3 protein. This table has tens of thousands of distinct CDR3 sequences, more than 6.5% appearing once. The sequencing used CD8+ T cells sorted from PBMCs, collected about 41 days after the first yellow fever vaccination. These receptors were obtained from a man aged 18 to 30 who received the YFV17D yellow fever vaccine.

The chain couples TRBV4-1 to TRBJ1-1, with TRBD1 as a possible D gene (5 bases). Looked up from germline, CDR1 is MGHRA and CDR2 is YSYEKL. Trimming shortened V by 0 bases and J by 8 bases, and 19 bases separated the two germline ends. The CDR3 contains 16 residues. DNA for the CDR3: TGCGCCAGCAGCCAAGATCTGGCAGGGCCGCTGAGGGAAGCTTTCTTT. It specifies CASSQDLAGPLREAFF.

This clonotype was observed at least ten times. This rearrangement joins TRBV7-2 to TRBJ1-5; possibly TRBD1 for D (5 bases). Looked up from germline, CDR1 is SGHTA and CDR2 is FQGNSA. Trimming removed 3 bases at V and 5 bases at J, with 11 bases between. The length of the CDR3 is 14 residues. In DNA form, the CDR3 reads TGTGCCAGCAGCTTGTGGAGGGGTGATCAGCCCCAGCATTTT. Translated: CASSLWRGDQPQHF.

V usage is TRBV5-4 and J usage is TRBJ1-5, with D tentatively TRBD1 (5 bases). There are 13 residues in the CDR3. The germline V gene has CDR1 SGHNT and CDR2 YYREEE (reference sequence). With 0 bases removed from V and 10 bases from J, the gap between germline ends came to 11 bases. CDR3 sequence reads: CASSLGVQGPQHF. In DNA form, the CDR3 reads TGTGCCAGCAGCTTGGGGGTCCAGGGCCCCCAGCATTTT.

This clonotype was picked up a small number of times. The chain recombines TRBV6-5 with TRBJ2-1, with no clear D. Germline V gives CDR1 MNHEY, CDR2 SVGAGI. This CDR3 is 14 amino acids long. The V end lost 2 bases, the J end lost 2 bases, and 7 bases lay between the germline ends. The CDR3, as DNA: TGTGCCAGCAGTTACGGCGGACCCTACAATGAGCAGTTCTTC. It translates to CASSYGGPYNEQFF.

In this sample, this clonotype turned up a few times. CDR3 sequence (DNA): TGTGCCAGCAGCCCGGGACAGGGTGCCGAAAAACTGTTTTTT. This encodes CASSPGQGAEKLFF. This chain links TRBV12-3 or TRBV12-4 with TRBJ1-4, with 9 bases aligning to TRBD1. The CDR3 covers 14 residues. J gave up 8 bases and V 6 bases, and 7 bases lay outside the gene matches.

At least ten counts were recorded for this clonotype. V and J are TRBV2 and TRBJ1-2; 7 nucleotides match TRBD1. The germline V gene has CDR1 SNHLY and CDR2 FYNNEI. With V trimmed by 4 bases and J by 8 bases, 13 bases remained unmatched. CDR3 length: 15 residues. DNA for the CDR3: TGTGCCAGCAGTGTGCCCGAGGGGGCGGCGGCCGGCTACACCTTC. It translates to CASSVPEGAAAGYTF. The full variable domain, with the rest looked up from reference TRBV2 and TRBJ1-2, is EPEVTQTPSHQVTQMGQEVILRCVPISNHLYFYWYRQILGQKVEFLVSFYNNEISEKSEIFDDQFSVERPDGSNFTLKIRSTKLEDSAMYFCASSVPEGAAAGYTFGSGTRLTVV.

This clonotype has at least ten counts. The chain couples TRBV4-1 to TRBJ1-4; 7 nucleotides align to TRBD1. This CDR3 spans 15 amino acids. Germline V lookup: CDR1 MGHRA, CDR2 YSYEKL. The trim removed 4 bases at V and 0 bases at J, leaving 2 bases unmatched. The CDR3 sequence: CASSPQGATNEKLFF. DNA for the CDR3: TGCGCCAGCAGCCCGCAGGGGGCAACTAATGAAAAACTGTTTTTT.

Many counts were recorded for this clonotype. CDR3 sequence (DNA): TGTGCCAGCAGTCCCTTGTTTCGTACGCAGTATTTT. Translated, it gives CASSPLFRTQYF. This chain joins TRBV12-3 or TRBV12-4 and TRBJ2-3; no reliable D call. V was shortened by 5 bases and J by 8 bases, with 11 bases between the two germline ends. The CDR3 length is 12 residues.

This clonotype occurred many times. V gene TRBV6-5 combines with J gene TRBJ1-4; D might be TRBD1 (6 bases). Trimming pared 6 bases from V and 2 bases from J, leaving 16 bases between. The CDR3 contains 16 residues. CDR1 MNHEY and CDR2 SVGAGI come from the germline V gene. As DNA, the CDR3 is TGTGCCAGCAGCTACGAGGGGGGATGGACTAATGAAAAACTGTTTTTT. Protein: CASSYEGGWTNEKLFF.

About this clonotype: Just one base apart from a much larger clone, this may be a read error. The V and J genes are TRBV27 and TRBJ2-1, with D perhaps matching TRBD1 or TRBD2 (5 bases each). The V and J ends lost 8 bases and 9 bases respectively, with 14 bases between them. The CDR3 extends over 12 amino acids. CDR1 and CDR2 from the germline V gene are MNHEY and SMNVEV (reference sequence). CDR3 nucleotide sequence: TGTGCCAGCGGTTCCTTTGGGGGTGAGCAGTTCTTC. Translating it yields CASGSFGGEQFF.

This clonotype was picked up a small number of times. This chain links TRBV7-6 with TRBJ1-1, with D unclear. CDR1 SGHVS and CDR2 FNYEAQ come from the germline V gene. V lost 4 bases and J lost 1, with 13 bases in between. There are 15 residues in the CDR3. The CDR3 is CASSSNLDGNTEAFF. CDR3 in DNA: TGTGCCAGCAGCTCGAATTTGGACGGGAACACTGAAGCTTTCTTT.

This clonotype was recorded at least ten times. CDR3 in DNA: TGCGCCAGCAGCTTGGCAGATCGCCCCCACTCCTACGAGCAGTACTTC. Its protein is CASSLADRPHSYEQYF. This rearrangement joins TRBV5-1 to TRBJ2-7; D gene ambiguous. The length of the CDR3 is 16 residues. V dropped 0 bases and J dropped 0 bases, with 13 bases sitting between them. The V gene's germline CDR1 is SGHRS and CDR2 YFSETQ.

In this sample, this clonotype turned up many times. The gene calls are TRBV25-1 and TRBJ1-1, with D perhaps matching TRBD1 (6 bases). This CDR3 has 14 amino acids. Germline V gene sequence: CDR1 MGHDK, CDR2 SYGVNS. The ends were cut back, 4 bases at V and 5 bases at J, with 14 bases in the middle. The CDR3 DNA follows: TGTGCCAGCAGTGGGCAGGGGATGAGGACTGAAGCTTTCTTT. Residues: CASSGQGMRTEAFF.

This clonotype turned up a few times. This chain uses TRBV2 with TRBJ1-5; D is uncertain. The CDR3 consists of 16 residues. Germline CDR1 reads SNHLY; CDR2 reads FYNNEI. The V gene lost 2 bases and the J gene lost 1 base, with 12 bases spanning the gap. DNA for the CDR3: TGTGCCAGCAGTGAAACCCGGACGGGCAGCAATCAGCCCCAGCATTTT. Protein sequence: CASSETRTGSNQPQHF.

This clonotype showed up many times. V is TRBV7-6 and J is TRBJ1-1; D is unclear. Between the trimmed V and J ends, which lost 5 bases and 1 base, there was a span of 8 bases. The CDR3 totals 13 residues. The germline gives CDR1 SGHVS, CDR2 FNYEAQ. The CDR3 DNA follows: TGTGCCAGCAGCCCGGCCGCGAACACTGAAGCTTTCTTT. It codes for CASSPAANTEAFF. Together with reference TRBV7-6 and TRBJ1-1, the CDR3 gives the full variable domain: GAGVSQSPRYKVTKRGQDVALRCDPISGHVSLYWYRQALGQGPEFLTYFNYEAQQDKSGLPNDRFSAERPEGSISTLTIQRTEQRDSAMYRCASSPAANTEAFFGQGTRLTVV.